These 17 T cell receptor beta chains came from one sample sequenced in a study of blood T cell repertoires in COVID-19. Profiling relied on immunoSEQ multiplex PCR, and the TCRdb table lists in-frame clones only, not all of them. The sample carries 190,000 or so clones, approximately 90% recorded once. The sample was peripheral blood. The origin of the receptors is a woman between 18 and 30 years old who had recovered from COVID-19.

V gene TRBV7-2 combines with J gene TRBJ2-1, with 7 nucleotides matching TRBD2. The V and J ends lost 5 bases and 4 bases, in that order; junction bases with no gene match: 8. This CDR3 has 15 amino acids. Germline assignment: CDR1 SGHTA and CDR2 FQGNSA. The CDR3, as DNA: TGTGCCAGCAGCATCCCGGGACTACGGTACAATGAGCAGTTCTTC. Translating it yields CASSIPGLRYNEQFF.

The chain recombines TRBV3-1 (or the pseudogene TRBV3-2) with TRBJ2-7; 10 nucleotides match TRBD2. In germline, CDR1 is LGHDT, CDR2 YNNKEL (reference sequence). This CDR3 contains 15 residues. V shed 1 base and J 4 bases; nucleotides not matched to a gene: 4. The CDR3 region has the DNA TGTGCCAGCAGCCAAGTGGCTAGCGGGGGATACGAGCAGTACTTC. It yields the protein CASSQVASGGYEQYF.

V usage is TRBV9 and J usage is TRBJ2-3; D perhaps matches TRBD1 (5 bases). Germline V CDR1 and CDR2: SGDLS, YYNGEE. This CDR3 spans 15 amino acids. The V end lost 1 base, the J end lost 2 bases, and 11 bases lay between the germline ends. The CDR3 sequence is CASSVFGASTDTQYF. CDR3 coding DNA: TGTGCCAGCAGCGTATTTGGGGCTTCCACAGATACGCAGTATTTT.

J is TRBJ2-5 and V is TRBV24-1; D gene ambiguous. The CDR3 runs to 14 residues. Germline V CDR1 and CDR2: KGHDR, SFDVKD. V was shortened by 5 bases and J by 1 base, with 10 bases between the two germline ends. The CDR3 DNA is TGTGCCACCAGTGCCCCCGCGTTCCAAGAGACCCAGTACTTC. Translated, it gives CATSAPAFQETQYF.

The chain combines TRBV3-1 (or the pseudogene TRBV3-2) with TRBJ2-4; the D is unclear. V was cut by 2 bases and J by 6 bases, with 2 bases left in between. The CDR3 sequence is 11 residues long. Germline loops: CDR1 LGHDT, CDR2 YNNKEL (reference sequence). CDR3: CASSQLNIQYF. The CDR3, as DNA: TGTGCCAGCAGCCAACTAAACATTCAGTACTTC.

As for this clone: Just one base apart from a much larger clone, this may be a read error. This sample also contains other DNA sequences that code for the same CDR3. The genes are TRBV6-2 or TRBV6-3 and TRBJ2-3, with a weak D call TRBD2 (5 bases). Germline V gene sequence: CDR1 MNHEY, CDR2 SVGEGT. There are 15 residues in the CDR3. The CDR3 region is CASSYRETHTDTQYF. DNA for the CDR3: TGTGCCAGCAGTTATCGGGAAACACACACAGATACACAGTATTTT.

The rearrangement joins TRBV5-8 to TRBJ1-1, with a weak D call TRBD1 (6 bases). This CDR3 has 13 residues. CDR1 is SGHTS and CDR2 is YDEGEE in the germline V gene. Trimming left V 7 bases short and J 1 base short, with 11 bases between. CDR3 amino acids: CASRSRGNTEAFF. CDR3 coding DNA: TGTGCCAGCCGTAGCAGGGGGAACACTGAAGCTTTCTTT.

The CDR3 sequence is CASDRAFSGNTIYF. The DNA of the CDR3 is TGTGCCAGTGACAGGGCTTTCTCTGGAAACACCATATATTTT. The chain carries TRBV19 and TRBJ1-3; 7 positions agree with TRBD1. The V gene's germline CDR1 is LNHDA and CDR2 SQIVND (reference sequence). V was pared by 8 bases and J by 0 bases, with 4 bases of the junction left unmatched. The CDR3 has 14 amino acids.

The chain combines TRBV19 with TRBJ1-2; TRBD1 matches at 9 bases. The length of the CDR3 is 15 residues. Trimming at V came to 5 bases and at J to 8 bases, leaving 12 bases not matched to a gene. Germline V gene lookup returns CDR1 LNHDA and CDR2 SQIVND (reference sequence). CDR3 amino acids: CASSAPGTGNEGYTF. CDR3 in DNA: TGTGCCAGTAGTGCTCCCGGGACAGGGAATGAAGGCTACACCTTC.

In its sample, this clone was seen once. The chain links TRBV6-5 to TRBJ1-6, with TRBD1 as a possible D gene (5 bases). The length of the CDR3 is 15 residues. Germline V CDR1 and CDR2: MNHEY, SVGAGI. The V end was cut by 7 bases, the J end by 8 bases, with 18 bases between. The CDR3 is CASTPRRQSYSPLHF. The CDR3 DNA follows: TGTGCCAGCACCCCAAGGCGACAGTCTTATTCACCCCTCCACTTT.

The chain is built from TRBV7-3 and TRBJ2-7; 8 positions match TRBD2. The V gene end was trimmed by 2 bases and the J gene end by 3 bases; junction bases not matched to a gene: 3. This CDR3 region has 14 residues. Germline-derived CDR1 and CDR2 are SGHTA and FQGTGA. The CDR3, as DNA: TGTGCCAGCAGCTTAGCGGGAGGCGACTACGAGCAGTACGTC. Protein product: CASSLAGGDYEQYV.

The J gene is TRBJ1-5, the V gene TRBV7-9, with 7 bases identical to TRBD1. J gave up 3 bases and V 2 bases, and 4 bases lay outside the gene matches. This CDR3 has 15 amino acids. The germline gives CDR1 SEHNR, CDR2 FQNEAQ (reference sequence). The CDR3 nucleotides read TGTGCCAGCAGCTTAATGGGACAGTCCAATCAGCCCCAGCATTTT. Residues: CASSLMGQSNQPQHF.

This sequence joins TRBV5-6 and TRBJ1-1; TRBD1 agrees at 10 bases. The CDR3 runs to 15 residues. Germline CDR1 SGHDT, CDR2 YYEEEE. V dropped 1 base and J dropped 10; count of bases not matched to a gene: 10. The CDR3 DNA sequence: TGTGCCAGCAGCTTGACCCTTGACAGGGGGCGAGGAGCTTTCTTT. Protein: CASSLTLDRGRGAFF. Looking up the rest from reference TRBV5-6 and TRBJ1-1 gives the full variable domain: DAGVTQSPTHLIKTRGQQVTLRCSPKSGHDTVSWYQQALGQGPQFIFQYYEEEERQRGNFPDRFSGHQFPNYSSELNVNALLLGDSALYLCASSLTLDRGRGAFFGQGTRLTVV.

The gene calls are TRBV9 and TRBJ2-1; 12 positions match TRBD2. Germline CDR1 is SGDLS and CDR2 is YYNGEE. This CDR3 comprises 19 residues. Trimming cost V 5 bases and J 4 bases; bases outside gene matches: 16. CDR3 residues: CASSPWGLAGGPSYNEQFF. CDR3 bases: TGTGCCAGCAGTCCGTGGGGGCTAGCGGGAGGGCCGAGTTACAATGAGCAGTTCTTC.

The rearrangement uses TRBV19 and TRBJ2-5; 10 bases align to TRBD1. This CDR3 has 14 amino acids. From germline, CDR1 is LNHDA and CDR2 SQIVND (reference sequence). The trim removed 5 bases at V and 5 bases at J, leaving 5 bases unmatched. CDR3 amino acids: CASSVGQGGETQYF. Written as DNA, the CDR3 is TGTGCCAGTAGTGTCGGACAGGGGGGCGAGACCCAGTACTTC.

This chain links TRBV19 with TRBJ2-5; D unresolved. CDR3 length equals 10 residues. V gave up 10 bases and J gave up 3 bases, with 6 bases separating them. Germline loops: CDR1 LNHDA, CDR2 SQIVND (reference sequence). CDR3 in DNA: TGTGCCACCGGTGAAGAGACCCAGTACTTC. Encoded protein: CATGEETQYF.

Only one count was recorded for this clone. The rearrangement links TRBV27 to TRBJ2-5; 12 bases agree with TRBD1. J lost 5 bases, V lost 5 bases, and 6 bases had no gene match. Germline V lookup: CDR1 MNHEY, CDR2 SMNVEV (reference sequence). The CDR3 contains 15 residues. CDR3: CASSGGTGGRETQYF. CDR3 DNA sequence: TGTGCCAGCAGTGGAGGGACAGGGGGCCGGGAGACCCAGTACTTC.